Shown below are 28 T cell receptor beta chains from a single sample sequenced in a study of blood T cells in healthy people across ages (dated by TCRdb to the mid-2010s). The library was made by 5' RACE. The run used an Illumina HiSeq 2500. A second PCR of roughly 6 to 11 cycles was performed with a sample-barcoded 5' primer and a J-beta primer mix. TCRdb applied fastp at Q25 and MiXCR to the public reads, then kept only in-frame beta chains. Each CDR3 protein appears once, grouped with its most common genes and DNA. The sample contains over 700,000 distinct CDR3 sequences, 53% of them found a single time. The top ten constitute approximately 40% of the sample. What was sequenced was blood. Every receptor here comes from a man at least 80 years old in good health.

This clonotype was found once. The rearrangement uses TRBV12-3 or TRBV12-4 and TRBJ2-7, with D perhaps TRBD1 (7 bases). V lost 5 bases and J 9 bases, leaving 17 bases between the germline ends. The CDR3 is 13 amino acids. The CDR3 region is CASSPNQGGRQYF. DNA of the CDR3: TGTGCCAGCAGTCCCAACCAGGGGGGCAGGCAGTACTTC.

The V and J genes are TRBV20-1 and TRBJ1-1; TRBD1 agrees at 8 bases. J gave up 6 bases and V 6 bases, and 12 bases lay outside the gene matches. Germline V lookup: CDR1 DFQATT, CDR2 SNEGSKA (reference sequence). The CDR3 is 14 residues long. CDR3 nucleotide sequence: TGCAGTGCCGTCCTCATGACAGGGGAGGCTGAAGCTTTCTTT. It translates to CSAVLMTGEAEAFF.

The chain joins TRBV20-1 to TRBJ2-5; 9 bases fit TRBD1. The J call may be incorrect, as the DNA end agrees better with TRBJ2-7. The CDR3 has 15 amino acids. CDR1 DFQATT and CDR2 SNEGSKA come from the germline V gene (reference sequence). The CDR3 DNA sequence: TGCAGTGCTAGAGCTAGGGGACAGGGTAGATACGAGCAGTACTTC. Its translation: CSARARGQGRYEQYF.

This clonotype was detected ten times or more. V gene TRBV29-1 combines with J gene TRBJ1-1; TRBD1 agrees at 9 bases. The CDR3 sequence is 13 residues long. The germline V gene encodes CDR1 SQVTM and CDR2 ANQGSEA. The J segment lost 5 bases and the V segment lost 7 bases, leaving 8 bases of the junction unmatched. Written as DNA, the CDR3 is TGCAGCGCCCGGCGACAGGGGGGGACTGAAGCTTTCTTT. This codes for CSARRQGGTEAFF.

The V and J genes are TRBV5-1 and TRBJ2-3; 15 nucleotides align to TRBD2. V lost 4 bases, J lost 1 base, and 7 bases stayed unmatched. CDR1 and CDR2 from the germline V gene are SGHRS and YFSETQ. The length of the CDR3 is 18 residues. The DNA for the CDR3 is TGCGCCAGCAGCCCAGGACTAGCGGGAGGGTCTGGCACAGATACGCAGTATTTT. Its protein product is CASSPGLAGGSGTDTQYF.

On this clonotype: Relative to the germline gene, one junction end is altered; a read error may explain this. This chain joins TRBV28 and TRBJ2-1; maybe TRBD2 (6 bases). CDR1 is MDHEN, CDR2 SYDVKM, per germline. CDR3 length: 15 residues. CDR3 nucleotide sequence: TGTGCCGGCAGTATTACCGGGGGAGGTGTTCGGGAGCAGTTCTTC. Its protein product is CAGSITGGGVREQFF. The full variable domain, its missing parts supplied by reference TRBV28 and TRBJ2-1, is DVKVTQSSRYLVKRTGEKVFLECVQDMDHENMFWYRQDPGLGLRLIYFSYDVKMKEKGDIPEGYSVSREKKERFSLILESASTNQTSMYLCAGSITGGGVREQFFGPGTRLTVL.

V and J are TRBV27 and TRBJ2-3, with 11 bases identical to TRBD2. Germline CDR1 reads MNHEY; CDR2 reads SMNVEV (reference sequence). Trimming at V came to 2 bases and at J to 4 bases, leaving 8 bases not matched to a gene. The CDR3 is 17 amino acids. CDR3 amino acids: CASSLELAGASADTQYF. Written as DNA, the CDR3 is TGTGCCAGCAGTTTAGAACTAGCGGGAGCGTCCGCAGATACGCAGTATTTT.

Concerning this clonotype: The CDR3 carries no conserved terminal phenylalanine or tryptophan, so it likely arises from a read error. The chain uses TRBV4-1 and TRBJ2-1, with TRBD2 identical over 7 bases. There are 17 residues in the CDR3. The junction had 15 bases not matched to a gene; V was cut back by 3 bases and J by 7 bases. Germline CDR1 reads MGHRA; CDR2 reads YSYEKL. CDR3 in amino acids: CASSQAPWGGRSNEQFL. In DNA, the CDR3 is TGCGCCAGCAGCCAGGCCCCGTGGGGCGGGAGATCGAATGAGCAGTTCTTA.

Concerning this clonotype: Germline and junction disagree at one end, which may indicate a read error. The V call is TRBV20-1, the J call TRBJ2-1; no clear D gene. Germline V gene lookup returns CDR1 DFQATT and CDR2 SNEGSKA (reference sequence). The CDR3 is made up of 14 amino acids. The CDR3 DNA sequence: TGCGGTGCGTTAGGGCGGAGCTCCTACAATGAGCAGTTCTTC. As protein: CGALGRSSYNEQFF.

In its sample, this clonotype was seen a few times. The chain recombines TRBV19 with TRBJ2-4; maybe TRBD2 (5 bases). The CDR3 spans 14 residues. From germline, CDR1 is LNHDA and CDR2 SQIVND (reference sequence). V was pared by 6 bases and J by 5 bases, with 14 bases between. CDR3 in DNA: TGTGCCAGTAGGCCCGGAGGAGTGGAAAACATTCAGTACTTC. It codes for CASRPGGVENIQYF.

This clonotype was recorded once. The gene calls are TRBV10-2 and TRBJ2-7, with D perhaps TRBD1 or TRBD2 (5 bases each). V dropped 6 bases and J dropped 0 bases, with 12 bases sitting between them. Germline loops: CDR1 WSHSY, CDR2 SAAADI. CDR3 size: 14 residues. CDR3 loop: CASRPGTASYEQYF. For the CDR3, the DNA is TGCGCCAGCAGGCCCGGGACGGCCTCCTACGAGCAGTACTTC.

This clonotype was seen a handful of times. The CDR3 DNA follows: TGTGCCAGCAGCTTAAGTTTTAGCGAGAACATTCAGTACTTC. Amino acids: CASSLSFSENIQYF. V gene TRBV7-3 combines with J gene TRBJ2-4; maybe TRBD2 (5 bases). Trimming left V 1 base short and J 7 bases short, with 11 bases between. The CDR3 sequence is 14 residues long. The germline gives CDR1 SGHTA, CDR2 FQGTGA.

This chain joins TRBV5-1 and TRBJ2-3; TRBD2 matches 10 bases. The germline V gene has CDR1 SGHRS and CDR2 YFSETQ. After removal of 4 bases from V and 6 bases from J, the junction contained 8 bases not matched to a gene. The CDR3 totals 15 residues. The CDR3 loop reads CASSRSSGSGDTQYF. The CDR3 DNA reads TGCGCCAGCAGCCGCTCTAGCGGGAGCGGGGATACGCAGTATTTT. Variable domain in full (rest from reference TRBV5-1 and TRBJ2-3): KAGVTQTPRYLIKTRGQQVTLSCSPISGHRSVSWYQQTPGQGLQFLFEYFSETQRNKGNFPGRFSGRQFSNSRSEMNVSTLELGDSALYLCASSRSSGSGDTQYFGPGTRLTVL.

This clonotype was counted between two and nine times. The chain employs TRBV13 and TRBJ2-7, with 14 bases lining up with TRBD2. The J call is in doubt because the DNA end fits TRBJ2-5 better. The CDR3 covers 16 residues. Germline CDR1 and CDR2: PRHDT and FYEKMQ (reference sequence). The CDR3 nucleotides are TGTGCCAGCAGCGCCCGACTAGCGGGAGGGGTAGAGACCCAGTACTTC. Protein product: CASSARLAGGVETQYF.

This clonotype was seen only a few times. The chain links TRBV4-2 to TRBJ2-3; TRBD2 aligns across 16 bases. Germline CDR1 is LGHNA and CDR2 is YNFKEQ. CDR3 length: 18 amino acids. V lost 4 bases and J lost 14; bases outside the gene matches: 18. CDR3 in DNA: TGTGCCAGCAGCCGCGGGACTAGCGGGGGGGGTGAGGACAGATACGCGTATTTT. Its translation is CASSRGTSGGGEDRYAYF.

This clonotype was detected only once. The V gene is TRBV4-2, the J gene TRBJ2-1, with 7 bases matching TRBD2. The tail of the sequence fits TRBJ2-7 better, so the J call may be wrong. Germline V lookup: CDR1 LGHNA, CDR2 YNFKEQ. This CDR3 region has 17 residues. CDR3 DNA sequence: TGTGCCAGCAGCCAACGGCGGGAGAGTTTGTCCCGTAATGAGCAGTACTTC. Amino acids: CASSQRRESLSRNEQYF.

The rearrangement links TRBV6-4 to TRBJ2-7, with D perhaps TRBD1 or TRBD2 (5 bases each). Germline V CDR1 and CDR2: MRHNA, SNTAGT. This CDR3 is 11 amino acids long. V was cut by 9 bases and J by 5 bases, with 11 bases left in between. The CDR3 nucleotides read TGTGCCAGGCAGGGAGCCAACGAGCAGTACTTC. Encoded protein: CARQGANEQYF.

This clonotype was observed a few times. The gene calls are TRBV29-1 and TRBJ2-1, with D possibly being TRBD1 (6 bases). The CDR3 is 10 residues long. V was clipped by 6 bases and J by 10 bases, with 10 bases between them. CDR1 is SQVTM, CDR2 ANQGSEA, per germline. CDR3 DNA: TGCAGCGTGGCAGGGGTAGAGCAGTTCTTC. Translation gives CSVAGVEQFF.

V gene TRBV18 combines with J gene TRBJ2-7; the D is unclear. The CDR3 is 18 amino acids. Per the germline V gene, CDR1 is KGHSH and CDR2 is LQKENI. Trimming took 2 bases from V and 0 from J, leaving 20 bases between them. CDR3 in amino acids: CASSPAAVLPFGSYEQYF. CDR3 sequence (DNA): TGTGCCAGCTCACCAGCGGCAGTCCTCCCTTTTGGCTCCTACGAGCAGTACTTC. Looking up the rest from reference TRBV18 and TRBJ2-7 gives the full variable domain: NAGVMQNPRHLVRRRGQEARLRCSPMKGHSHVYWYRQLPEEGLKFMVYLQKENIIDESGMPKERFSAEFPKEGPSILRIQQVVRGDSAAYFCASSPAAVLPFGSYEQYFGPGTRLTVT.

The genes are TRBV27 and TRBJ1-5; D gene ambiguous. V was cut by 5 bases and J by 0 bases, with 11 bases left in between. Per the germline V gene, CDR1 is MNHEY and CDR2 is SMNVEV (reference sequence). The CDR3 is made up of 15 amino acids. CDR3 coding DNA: TGTGCCAGCAGTCCCCCGGGTTATAGCAATCAGCCCCAGCATTTT. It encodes CASSPPGYSNQPQHF.

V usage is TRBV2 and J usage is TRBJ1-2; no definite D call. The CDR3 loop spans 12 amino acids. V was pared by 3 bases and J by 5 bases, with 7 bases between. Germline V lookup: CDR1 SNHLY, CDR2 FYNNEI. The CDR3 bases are TGTGCCAGCAGTGAGTCGCAGTATGGCTACACCTTC. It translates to CASSESQYGYTF.

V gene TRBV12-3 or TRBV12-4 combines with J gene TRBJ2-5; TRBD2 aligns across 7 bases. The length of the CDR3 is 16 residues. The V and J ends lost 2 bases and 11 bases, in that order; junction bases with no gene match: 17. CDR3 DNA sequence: TGTGCCAGCAGTTTAAGGCTAGCGGAAACCGACAATGAGCAGTACTTC. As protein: CASSLRLAETDNEQYF.

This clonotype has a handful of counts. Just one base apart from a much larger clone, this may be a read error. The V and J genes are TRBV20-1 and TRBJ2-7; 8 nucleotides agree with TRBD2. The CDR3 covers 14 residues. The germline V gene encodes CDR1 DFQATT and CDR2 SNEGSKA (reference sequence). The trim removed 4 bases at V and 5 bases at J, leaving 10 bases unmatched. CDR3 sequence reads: CSATVGTRIDEQYF. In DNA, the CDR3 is TGCAGTGCTACCGTGGGGACTAGGATCGACGAGCAGTACTTC.

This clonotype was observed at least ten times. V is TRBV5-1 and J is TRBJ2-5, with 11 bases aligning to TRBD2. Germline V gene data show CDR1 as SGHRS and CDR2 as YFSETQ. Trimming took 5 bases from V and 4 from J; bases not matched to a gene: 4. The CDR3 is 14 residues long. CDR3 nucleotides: TGCGCCAGCAGTCCAGGACTAGCGGGAGAGACCCAGTACTTC. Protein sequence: CASSPGLAGETQYF.

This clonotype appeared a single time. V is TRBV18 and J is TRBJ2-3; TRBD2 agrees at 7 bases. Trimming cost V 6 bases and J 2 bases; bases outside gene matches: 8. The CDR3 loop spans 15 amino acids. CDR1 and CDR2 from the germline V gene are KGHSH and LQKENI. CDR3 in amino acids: CASSLLSGNTDTQYF. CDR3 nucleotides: TGTGCCAGCTCCCTCCTAAGCGGGAACACAGATACGCAGTATTTT.

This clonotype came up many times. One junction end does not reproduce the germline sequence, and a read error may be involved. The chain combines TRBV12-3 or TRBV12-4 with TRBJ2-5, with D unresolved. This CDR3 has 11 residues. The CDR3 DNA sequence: TGCGCCAGCAGCCAAAGAGAGACCCAGTACTTC. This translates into CASSQRETQYF.

The CDR3 loop reads CSVQQGVREQFF. CDR3 in DNA: TGCAGCGTCCAACAGGGTGTACGGGAGCAGTTCTTC. This chain connects TRBV29-1 to TRBJ2-1; a weak D match, TRBD1 (6 bases). V was trimmed by 6 bases and J by 10 bases, leaving 16 bases between them. Per germline, CDR1 SQVTM and CDR2 ANQGSEA. This CDR3 is 12 amino acids long.

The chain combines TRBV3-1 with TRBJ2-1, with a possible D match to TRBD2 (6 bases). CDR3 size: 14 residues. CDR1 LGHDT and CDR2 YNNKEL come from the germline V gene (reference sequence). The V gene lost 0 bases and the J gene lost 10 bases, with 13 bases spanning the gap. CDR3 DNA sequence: TGTGCCAGCAGCCAAGATCCCGGGGGAGGCGAGCAGTTCTTC. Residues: CASSQDPGGGEQFF.